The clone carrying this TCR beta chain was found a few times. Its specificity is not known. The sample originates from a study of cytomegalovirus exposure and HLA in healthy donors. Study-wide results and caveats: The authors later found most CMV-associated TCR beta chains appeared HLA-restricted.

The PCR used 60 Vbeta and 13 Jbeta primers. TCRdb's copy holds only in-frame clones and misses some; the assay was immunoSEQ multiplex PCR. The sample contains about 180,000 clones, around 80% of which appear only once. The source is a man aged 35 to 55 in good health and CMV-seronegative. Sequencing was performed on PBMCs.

The CDR3 DNA reads as TGTGCCAGCAGCCAAGTGTGGCAGGCAACTAATGAAAAACTGTTTTTT. Its protein is CASSQVWQATNEKLFF. This chain links TRBV4-2 with TRBJ1-4; D unresolved. With 1 base removed from V and 0 bases from J, the gap between germline ends came to 9 bases. CDR1 is LGHNA and CDR2 is YNFKEQ in the germline V gene. This CDR3 comprises 16 residues.